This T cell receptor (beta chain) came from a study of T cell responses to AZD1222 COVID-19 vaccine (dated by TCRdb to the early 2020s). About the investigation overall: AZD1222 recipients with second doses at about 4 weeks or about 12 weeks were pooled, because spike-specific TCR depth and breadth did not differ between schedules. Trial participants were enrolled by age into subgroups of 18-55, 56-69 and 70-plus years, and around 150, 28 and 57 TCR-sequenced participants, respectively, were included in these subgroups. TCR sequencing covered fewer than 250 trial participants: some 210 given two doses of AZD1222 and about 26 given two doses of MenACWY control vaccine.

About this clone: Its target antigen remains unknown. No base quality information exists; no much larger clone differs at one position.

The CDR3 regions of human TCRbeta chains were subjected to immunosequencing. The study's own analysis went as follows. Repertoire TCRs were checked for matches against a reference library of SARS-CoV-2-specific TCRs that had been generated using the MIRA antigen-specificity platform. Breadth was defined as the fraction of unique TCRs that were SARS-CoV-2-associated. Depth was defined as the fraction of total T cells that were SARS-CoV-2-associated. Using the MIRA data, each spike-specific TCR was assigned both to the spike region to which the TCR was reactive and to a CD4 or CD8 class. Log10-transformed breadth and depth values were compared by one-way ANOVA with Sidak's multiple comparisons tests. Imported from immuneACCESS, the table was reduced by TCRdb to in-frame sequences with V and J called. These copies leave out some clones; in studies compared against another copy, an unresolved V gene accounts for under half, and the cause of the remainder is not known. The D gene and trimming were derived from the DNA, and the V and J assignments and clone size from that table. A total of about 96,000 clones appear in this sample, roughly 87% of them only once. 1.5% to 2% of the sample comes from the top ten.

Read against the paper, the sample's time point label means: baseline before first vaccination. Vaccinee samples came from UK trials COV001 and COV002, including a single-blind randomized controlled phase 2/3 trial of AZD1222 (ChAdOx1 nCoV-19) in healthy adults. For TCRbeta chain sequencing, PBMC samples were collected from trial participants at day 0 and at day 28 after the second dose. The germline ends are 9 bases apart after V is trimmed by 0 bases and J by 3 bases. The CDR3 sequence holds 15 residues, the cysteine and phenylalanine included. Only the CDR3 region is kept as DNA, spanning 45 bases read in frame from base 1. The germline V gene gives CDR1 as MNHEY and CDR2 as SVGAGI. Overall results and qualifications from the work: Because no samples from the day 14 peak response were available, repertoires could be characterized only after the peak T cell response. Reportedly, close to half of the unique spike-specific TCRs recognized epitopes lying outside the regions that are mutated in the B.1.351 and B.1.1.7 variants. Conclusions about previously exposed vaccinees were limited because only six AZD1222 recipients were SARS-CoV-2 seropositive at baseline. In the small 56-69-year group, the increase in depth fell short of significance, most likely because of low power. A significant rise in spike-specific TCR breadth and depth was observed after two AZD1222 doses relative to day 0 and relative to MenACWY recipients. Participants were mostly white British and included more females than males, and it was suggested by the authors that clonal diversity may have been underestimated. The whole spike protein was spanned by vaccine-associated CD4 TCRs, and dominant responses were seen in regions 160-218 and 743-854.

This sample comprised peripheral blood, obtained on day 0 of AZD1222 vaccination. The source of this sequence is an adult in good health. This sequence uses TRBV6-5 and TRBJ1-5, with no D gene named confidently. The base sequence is TGTGCCAGCAGTTACTCCCGGCGAGACAATCAGCCCCAGCATTTT. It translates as CASSYSRRDNQPQHF.